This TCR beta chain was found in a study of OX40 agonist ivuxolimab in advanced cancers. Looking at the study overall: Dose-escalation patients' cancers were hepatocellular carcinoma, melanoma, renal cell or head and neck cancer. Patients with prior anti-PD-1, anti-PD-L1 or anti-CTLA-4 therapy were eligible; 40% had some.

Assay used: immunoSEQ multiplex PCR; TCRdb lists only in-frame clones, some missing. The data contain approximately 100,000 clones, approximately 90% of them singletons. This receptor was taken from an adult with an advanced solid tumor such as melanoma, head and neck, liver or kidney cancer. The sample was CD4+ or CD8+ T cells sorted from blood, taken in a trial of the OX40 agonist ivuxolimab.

This CDR3 reads CASRLSAGAGGPMGETQYF. CDR3 coding DNA: TGTGCCAGCAGATTGTCGGCAGGAGCGGGAGGGCCCATGGGGGAGACCCAGTACTTC. The chain links TRBV28 to TRBJ2-5, with 10 bases fitting TRBD2. Looked up from germline, CDR1 is MDHEN and CDR2 is SYDVKM. J was trimmed by 5 bases and V by 6 bases; bases with no gene match: 21. The CDR3 spans 19 residues.